The text below deals with one TCR beta chain. The antigen it binds to is not known. No base qualities exist here, and no much larger clone lies one base off it. Genomic DNA was isolated from the sorted cells so that the TCRbeta CDR3 region could be sequenced. The immunoSEQ Assay was used for sequencing of TCRbeta CDR3 regions. Entries here come from immuneACCESS through TCRdb and include only in-frame sequences with V and J called. Some clones fail to appear in such tables; in the studies checked, an unresolved V gene covers under half of the shortfall, and the cause of the remainder is unknown. The sample includes 90,000 or so clones, with approximately 87% observed a single time. The ten largest clonotypes hold around 1.5% of the sample. The trial excluded patients who had a history of autoimmune disease or were on systemic immunosuppression. Peripheral blood for TCR sequencing was drawn from every dose cohort at baseline, at cycle 4 day 1 and at cycle 7 day 1. The samples were taken from a phase I, first-in-human, multicenter, open-label dose-escalation trial of ivuxolimab. Adults with locally advanced or metastatic melanoma, renal cell, hepatocellular, or head and neck squamous cell carcinoma were enrolled in the trial. Before TCR sequencing, CD4+ T cells and CD8+ T cells from peripheral blood were sorted into separate populations.

The sample comes from a study of OX40 agonist ivuxolimab in advanced cancers. Regarding the research as a whole: Ivuxolimab, which targeted the costimulatory receptor OX40 (CD134), was an agonistic, fully human IgG2 monoclonal antibody. The paper reports the monotherapy dose-escalation portion (N = 52 patients) of the phase I ivuxolimab trial. Partial responses occurred in three dose-escalation patients: two with cutaneous melanoma and one with hepatocellular carcinoma. Among the roughly 52 dose-escalation patients, roughly 20 had hepatocellular carcinoma, 15 or so melanoma, 9 renal cell carcinoma and 9 head and neck cancer. The point of sequencing TCRbeta in the periphery was to test whether ivuxolimab changed TCR sequence diversity and drove clonal T-cell expansion. The dose-escalation cohort was around 83% male with a mean age of approximately 59 years, ranging from about 20 to 80. Intravenous ivuxolimab was administered to patients every 2 weeks at six dose levels: 0.01, 0.1, 0.3, 1.5, 3 and 10 mg/kg. Patients were allowed to have had prior anti-PD-1, anti-PD-L1 or anti-CTLA-4 therapy, and more than 35% of the dose-escalation patients had been treated with checkpoint inhibitors.

The CDR1 and CDR2 encoded by the germline V gene (reference sequence) are MNHEY and SMNVEV. The CDR3, cysteine through phenylalanine, is 15 amino acids long. Just the 45-base CDR3 DNA is kept, in frame starting at base 1. Trimmed from V: 2 bases; trimmed from J: 2 bases; junction bases lacking a gene match: 6. Points the paper makes about the study in general: The antigen specificity of the peripheral T cells that underwent clonal expansion was not determined. After ivuxolimab, more expanded clones were found on average in CD8+ T cells than in CD4+ T cells. Low levels of normalized T-cell clonal expansion were also shown by some nonresponding patients. In partial responders in the 0.1-3.0 mg/kg groups, normalized peripheral clonal expansion was found to be among the lowest, especially among CD8+ T cells. At doses from 0.1 to 3.0 mg/kg, clonal expansion was seen in both CD4+ and CD8+ blood T cells between baseline and week 6.

The rearrangement joined TRBV27 to TRBJ2-7; TRBD1 agrees with 7 junctional bases. This TCR was recovered from an adult with an advanced solid tumor such as melanoma, head and neck, liver or kidney cancer. The sample was CD4+ or CD8+ T cells sorted from blood, taken in a trial of the OX40 agonist ivuxolimab. The CDR3 in this case is CASSLGRQGAYEQYF. The DNA is as follows: TGTGCCAGCAGTTTAGGGCGACAGGGTGCCTACGAGCAGTACTTC.